A selection of T cell receptor beta chains follows, all from one sample in a study of response to subunit inactivated influenza vaccine. TCRdb reanalysed the RT-PCR reads using MiXCR and keeps one entry per CDR3 protein. The repertoire includes around 790,000 distinct CDR3 sequences, around 20% of them detected once, and about 10% sits in the top ten. The sequencing here drew on PBMCs from blood, taken 5 to 6 days after vaccination. The receptor set was obtained from a man aged 50 to 59 who received an inactivated influenza vaccine. CDR3s include the opening cysteine and the closing phenylalanine or tryptophan. The D gene is left open where the match is weak. Only some rows state a clone size, as once, few, many or a class for expanded clones.

J,V,size,D,CDR3,DNA
TRBJ2-1,TRBV7-9,.,.,CASSRDFYSYNEQFF,TGTGCCAGCAGTCGGGACTTCTACTCCTACAATGAGCAGTTCTTC
TRBJ2-4,TRBV6-4,few,.,CASSDRKRLAKNIQYF,TGTGCCAGCAGTGACAGGAAGCGACTAGCCAAAAACATTCAGTACTTC
TRBJ2-7,TRBV3-1,.,.,CASSRRGRSYEQYF,TGTGCCAGCAGTAGGAGGGGCAGGTCCTACGAGCAGTACTTC
TRBJ2-1,TRBV5-1,few,.,CASSTGTGGNYEQFF,TGCGCCAGCAGCACCGGAACAGGAGGGAACTATGAGCAGTTCTTC
TRBJ1-4,TRBV7-8,many,.,CASSLGREKLFF,TGTGCCAGCAGTTTGGGCAGGGAAAAACTGTTTTTT
TRBJ1-1,TRBV4-3,.,.,CASSQDLVVGLSFTEAFF,TGCGCCAGCAGCCAAGATTTAGTGGTGGGGTTATCCTTCACTGAAGCTTTCTTT
TRBJ2-2,TRBV7-3,few,.,CASSLTGQGYTGELFF,TGTGCCAGCAGCTTAACGGGTCAGGGGTACACCGGGGAGCTGTTTTTT
TRBJ2-7,TRBV18,many,TRBD2,CASSPQAGSYEQYF,TGTGCCAGCTCACCACAAGCGGGAAGCTACGAGCAGTACTTC
TRBJ2-7,TRBV20-1,.,TRBD2,CSATRALFSGGSYEQYF,TGCAGTGCTACCAGAGCCCTCTTTAGCGGGGGTAGCTACGAGCAGTACTTC
TRBJ2-7,TRBV6-5,few,.,CASSSQLRDTLYEQYF,TGTGCCAGCAGTTCCCAGCTCCGGGACACCCTCTACGAGCAGTACTTC
TRBJ2-5,TRBV30,few,TRBD2,CAWSAFGRAGETQYF,TGTGCCTGGAGCGCTTTCGGGAGGGCCGGGGAGACCCAGTACTTC
TRBJ2-4,TRBV5-1,few,TRBD1,CASSLGQGNIQYF,TGCGCCAGCAGCTTGGGACAGGGGAACATTCAGTACTTC
TRBJ2-2,TRBV4-3,few,.,CASRRGDSPTGELFF,TGCGCCAGCAGAAGGGGGGACAGCCCCACCGGGGAGCTGTTTTTT